Below, one TCR beta chain is given with its context. These data are taken from a study of T cell changes during pregnancy in multiple sclerosis. Assay used: immunoSEQ multiplex PCR; TCRdb lists only in-frame clones, some missing. The sample lists some 60,000 clones, 80% to 95% occurring once. Trimming took off 5 bases at V and 9 bases at J, with 18 bases between the two ends. Germline V gene data show CDR1 as LNHNV and CDR2 as YYDKDF (reference sequence). The CDR3 loop spans 14 amino acids. The chain links TRBV15 to TRBJ2-3; no clear D gene. The TCR originated in a female donor with multiple sclerosis, enrolled in a pregnancy study. The specimen comprised peripheral blood, sampled in the first trimester of pregnancy. The CDR3 is CATSFDKAQITQYF. The CDR3 DNA reads as TGTGCCACCAGCTTTGACAAGGCACAGATAACGCAGTATTTT.